These T cell receptor beta chains were read from a single sample in a study of T cell responses to AZD1222 COVID-19 vaccine. The data were produced by immunoSEQ multiplex PCR, yet TCRdb's version contains in-frame clones alone and is incomplete. The sample includes around 100,000 clones, roughly 85% of them seen just once. The input for sequencing was peripheral blood, taken 28 days after the second AZD1222 dose. All receptors come from an adult who received the AZD1222 COVID-19 vaccine. The CDR3 runs from the conserved cysteine through the conserved F or W. A D gene is named only where the DNA matches it firmly. Expanded clones get a size class; other rows say once, few or many, or leave the size out.

J,V,size,D,DNA,CDR3
TRBJ2-5,TRBV6-5,NA,NA,TGTGCCAGCAATAGGGGCGACGAGACCCAGTACTTC,CASNRGDETQYF
TRBJ1-2,TRBV15,NA,NA,TGTGCCACCAGCAGGGAGGGGTATGGCTACACCTTC,CATSREGYGYTF
TRBJ2-2,TRBV5-1,NA,NA,TGCGCCAGCAGCTTGGTTCCCAGCGGTCTCTCGAACACCGGGGAGCTGTTTTTT,CASSLVPSGLSNTGELFF
TRBJ1-5,TRBV30,NA,NA,TGTGCCTGGACGGACAGTAATAGCAATCAGCCCCAGCATTTT,CAWTDSNSNQPQHF
TRBJ2-2,TRBV12-5,NA,NA,TGTGCTAGTGGTCTCGGGGGCGCGAACACCGGGGAGCTGTTTTTT,CASGLGGANTGELFF
TRBJ1-2,TRBV15,NA,NA,TGTGCCACCAGCAACAGAAACTATGGCTACACCTTC,CATSNRNYGYTF
TRBJ2-5,TRBV7-2,NA,TRBD2,TGTGCCAGCAGCCTCGGACTAGCGGGGCAAGAGACCCAGTACTTC,CASSLGLAGQETQYF
TRBJ1-2,TRBV19,NA,NA,TGTGCCACCGTATCGACCGACTATGGCTACACCTTC,CATVSTDYGYTF
TRBJ2-7,TRBV6-2/TRBV6-3,NA,NA,TGTGCCAGCAGCGCTTCTGACGCGGGACTTAAGTACTTC,CASSASDAGLKYF
TRBJ2-7,TRBV7-8,once,NA,TGTGCCAGCAGCCCCGTAGGGGTCGAGCAGTACTTC,CASSPVGVEQYF
TRBJ1-4,TRBV5-4,once,NA,TGTGCCAGCAGCTTGGGGAATACCAATGAAAAACTGTTTTTT,CASSLGNTNEKLFF
TRBJ2-7,TRBV10-3,few,NA,TGTGCCATCAGGATGAACGACTACGAGCAGTACTTC,CAIRMNDYEQYF
TRBJ2-3,TRBV4-1,NA,NA,TGCGCCAGCAGCCAAAGGACCGCGCAGGGCACAGATACGCAGTATTTT,CASSQRTAQGTDTQYF
TRBJ1-1,TRBV20-1,NA,NA,TGCAGTGCTAGTTCCTTCCTCGGGGTACAGAACACTGAAGCTTTCTTT,CSASSFLGVQNTEAFF